This is a list of T cell receptor beta chains from one sample in a study of cytomegalovirus exposure and HLA in healthy donors. Clones were sequenced by immunoSEQ multiplex PCR, and TCRdb holds only the in-frame ones, with some missing. The data hold under 200,000 clones, with 77% observed a single time. The sequenced sample consisted of PBMCs. These receptors all come from a female donor in good health and CMV-seronegative. The CDR3 runs from the conserved cysteine through the conserved F or W. A D gene is named only where the DNA matches it firmly. Clone size, where shown, is once, few, many, or a class for clones that have expanded.

d_gene	v_gene	j_gene	abundance	CDR3nt	CDR3aa
TRBD1	TRBV5-1	TRBJ1-4	.	TGCGCCAGCAGCCCCATGACAGGGCTTAATGAAAAACTGTTTTTT	CASSPMTGLNEKLFF
.	TRBV11-1	TRBJ1-1	.	TGTGCCAGCAGCTTGGGAGGGTCACAAGCTTTCTTT	CASSLGGSQAFF
.	TRBV9	TRBJ1-1	.	TGTGCCAGCAGCCCACATGATGGGGGGGTGGATAACACTGAAGCTTTCTTT	CASSPHDGGVDNTEAFF
TRBD1	TRBV14	TRBJ1-2	.	TGTGCCAGCAGCCAAGAGAGGATAACAGGGGGATATGGCTACACCTTC	CASSQERITGGYGYTF
.	TRBV28	TRBJ1-1	.	TGTGCCAGCAGTTTGGTTAGGGAGATCACTGAAGCTTTCTTT	CASSLVREITEAFF
.	TRBV5-1	TRBJ1-4	.	TGCGCCAGCAGCTTGGACAGGATTGATGAAAAACTGTTTTTT	CASSLDRIDEKLFF
.	TRBV6-6	TRBJ1-5	.	TGTGCCAGCAGTTACTCCCCAGACAGTAATCAGCCCCAGCATTTT	CASSYSPDSNQPQHF
.	TRBV2	TRBJ1-5	.	TGTGCCAGCAGTGGTGAGAGCAATCAGCCCCAGCATTTT	CASSGESNQPQHF
TRBD2	TRBV7-3	TRBJ2-2	once	TGTGCCAGCAGCTTAGTTCTAGCGGGGGGGTCCGGGGAGCTGTTTTTT	CASSLVLAGGSGELFF
TRBD2	TRBV7-3	TRBJ2-3	.	TGTGCCAGCAGCCCTCTCCGTCGACTAGCAAACACAGATACGCAGTATTTT	CASSPLRRLANTDTQYF
.	TRBV1	TRBJ2-7	.	TGCACCAGCAGCCAAGATGGAGCGGGGGGGGTCCACGAGCAGTACTTC	CTSSQDGAGGVHEQYF
TRBD2	TRBV5-1	TRBJ2-3	.	TGCGCCAGCAGCCGATCAATAGCGGGACTCACAGATACGCAGTATTTT	CASSRSIAGLTDTQYF
.	TRBV19	TRBJ1-3	.	TGTGCCAGTCGAGGAATAAGCTCTGGAAACACCATATATTTT	CASRGISSGNTIYF
TRBD1	TRBV27	TRBJ1-3	.	TGTGCCAGCAGCGCCACCCCGGGGACAGGGGCTGGAAACACCATATATTTT	CASSATPGTGAGNTIYF
TRBD2	TRBV7-7	TRBJ2-5	.	TGTGCCAGCAGCCCCCTCGCTAGCGGGGGTTGGGAGACCCAGTACTTC	CASSPLASGGWETQYF
.	TRBV5-6	TRBJ1-2	few	TGTGCCAGCAGCTTGGCGGGGGGGCAACCCTATGGCTACACCTTC	CASSLAGGQPYGYTF
TRBD2	TRBV18	TRBJ2-3	.	TGTGCCAGCTCAACCACTAGCGGGTCCACAGATACGCAGTATTTT	CASSTTSGSTDTQYF
TRBD1	TRBV7-8	TRBJ1-5	few	TGTGCCAGCAGCATATACAGGGGGATAAATCAGCCCCAGCATTTT	CASSIYRGINQPQHF
TRBD1	TRBV9	TRBJ1-6	.	TGTGCCAGCAGCGCCGGGACAGGGTATAATTCACCCCTCCACTTT	CASSAGTGYNSPLHF
.	TRBV28	TRBJ2-3	.	TGTGCCAGCTACCCGGTGGGGCAGCGCACAGATACGCAGTATTTT	CASYPVGQRTDTQYF
.	TRBV18	TRBJ1-2	.	TGTGCCAGCGCCGCCGGAGGCGGGGAGGGCTATGGCTACACCTTC	CASAAGGGEGYGYTF
TRBD1	TRBV7-2	TRBJ2-7	.	TGTGCCAGCAGACCCGCCGGGACAGGGGTCGAGCAGTACTTC	CASRPAGTGVEQYF
.	TRBV7-3	TRBJ2-3	.	TGTGCCAGCAGCCCGGGTATTCGGAGTACAGATACGCAGTATTTT	CASSPGIRSTDTQYF
TRBD2	TRBV5-1	TRBJ2-1	.	TGCGCCAGCAGCGGGACTAGCGGGACTTTCTCCTACAATGAGCAGTTCTTC	CASSGTSGTFSYNEQFF
TRBD1	TRBV28	TRBJ1-2	.	TGTGCCAGCAGTCCGGGACAGACTCGGTCCGGCTACACCTTC	CASSPGQTRSGYTF
TRBD1	TRBV5-4	TRBJ2-5	few	TGTGCCAGCAGCTTGCCCCACAGGGGTGGCGAGACCCAGTACTTC	CASSLPHRGGETQYF
TRBD1	TRBV5-1	TRBJ1-1	.	TGCGCCAGCAGCAAGACAGGGGTGAACACTGAAGCTTTCTTT	CASSKTGVNTEAFF
.	TRBV5-1	TRBJ2-7	few	TGCGCCAGCAGTGCAGGTTCCTACGAGCAGTACTTC	CASSAGSYEQYF
.	TRBV9	TRBJ1-1	.	TGTGCCAGCAGCCCCAGGACAGCAAACACTGAAGCTTTCTTT	CASSPRTANTEAFF
.	TRBV19	TRBJ1-3	.	TGTGCCAGTATCAACAGTCCGGGGGCTGGAAACACCATATATTTT	CASINSPGAGNTIYF
.	TRBV5-1	TRBJ1-2	.	TGCGCCAGCAGCTTCGACATCCAGGGCTATGGCTACACCTTC	CASSFDIQGYGYTF
.	TRBV7-9	TRBJ1-1	few	TGTGCCAGCAGCTTTCCGGGACTTGGGAACACTGAAGCTTTCTTT	CASSFPGLGNTEAFF
TRBD1	TRBV2	TRBJ1-5	.	TGTGCCAGCAGTGAGGGACAGGGACAATATAGCAATCAGCCCCAGCATTTT	CASSEGQGQYSNQPQHF
.	TRBV30	TRBJ1-2	.	TGTGCCTGGAGCATGACAGGAGAGTATGGCTACACCTTC	CAWSMTGEYGYTF
.	TRBV28	TRBJ1-4	.	TGTGCCAGCAGTGCGGGGACGGTGAATGAAAAACTGTTTTTT	CASSAGTVNEKLFF
TRBD1	TRBV4-3	TRBJ2-1	.	TGCGCCAGCAGCCAAGAAGATCTTTTTGCGGGACAGGGCAATGAGCAGTTCTTC	CASSQEDLFAGQGNEQFF
.	TRBV7-9	TRBJ2-7	few	TGTGCCAGCAGCTTCTTCGAGCTTGGCGAGCAGTACTTC	CASSFFELGEQYF
.	TRBV6-1	TRBJ1-1	.	TGTGCCAGCAGTAAGGGACACAGGAACACTGAAGCTTTCTTT	CASSKGHRNTEAFF
.	TRBV29-1	TRBJ1-6	.	TGCAGCGCGGGGGACGGAATAAATTCACCCCTCCACTTT	CSAGDGINSPLHF
TRBD2	TRBV5-6	TRBJ2-3	.	TGTGCCAGCAGCTTAGCGGGGGCCTACACAGATACGCAGTATTTT	CASSLAGAYTDTQYF
TRBD2	TRBV9	TRBJ2-2	.	TGTGCCAGCAGCGTAGGATCCTTAGCGGGGGGAAACAGGGAGCTGTTTTTT	CASSVGSLAGGNRELFF
TRBD1	TRBV4-1	TRBJ2-5	.	TGCGCCAGCAGCTCATACAGGGGGCGGGAAGAGACCCAGTACTTC	CASSSYRGREETQYF
.	TRBV13	TRBJ1-1	.	TGTGCCAGCAGCTTCGGGTCCCCTCTGAACACTGAAGCTTTCTTT	CASSFGSPLNTEAFF
.	TRBV5-6	TRBJ1-2	.	TGTGCCAGCAGCCCATATTCAGGGTTCTATGGCTACACCTTC	CASSPYSGFYGYTF
.	TRBV20-1	TRBJ1-1	few	TGCAGTGCTTACAGGGTCACTGAAGCTTTCTTT	CSAYRVTEAFF
.	TRBV5-5	TRBJ2-2	.	TGTGCCAGCAGCAAGGACAGTATGAACACCGGGGAGCTGTTTTTT	CASSKDSMNTGELFF
TRBD1	TRBV6-4	TRBJ1-5	.	TGTGCCAGCAGTGTGGGACAGGGGGCCCAGCCCCAGCATTTT	CASSVGQGAQPQHF
.	TRBV6-1	TRBJ1-5	.	TGTGCCAGCAGCGGTGAGGGAGTGGCGAATCAGCCCCAGCATTTT	CASSGEGVANQPQHF
TRBD1	TRBV6-1	TRBJ1-2	.	TGTGCCAGCAGTGAAGTGGGGGACAGGGGGAGGGATGGCTACACCTTC	CASSEVGDRGRDGYTF
.	TRBV28	TRBJ2-5	.	TGTGCCAGCAGGCGAGAGACCCAGTACTTC	CASRRETQYF
.	TRBV28	TRBJ1-1	.	TGTGCCAGCAGTCCCCACAAACAGATTCCGAACACTGAAGCTTTCTTT	CASSPHKQIPNTEAFF
TRBD2	TRBV7-7	TRBJ2-1	few	TGTGCTAGCAGCTTGAGCGGGAAGAGAGAGCAGTTCTTC	CASSLSGKREQFF
.	TRBV28	TRBJ1-2	once	TGTGCCAGCAGCCCCTACCAAAGGGGCCCTGGCTACACCTTC	CASSPYQRGPGYTF